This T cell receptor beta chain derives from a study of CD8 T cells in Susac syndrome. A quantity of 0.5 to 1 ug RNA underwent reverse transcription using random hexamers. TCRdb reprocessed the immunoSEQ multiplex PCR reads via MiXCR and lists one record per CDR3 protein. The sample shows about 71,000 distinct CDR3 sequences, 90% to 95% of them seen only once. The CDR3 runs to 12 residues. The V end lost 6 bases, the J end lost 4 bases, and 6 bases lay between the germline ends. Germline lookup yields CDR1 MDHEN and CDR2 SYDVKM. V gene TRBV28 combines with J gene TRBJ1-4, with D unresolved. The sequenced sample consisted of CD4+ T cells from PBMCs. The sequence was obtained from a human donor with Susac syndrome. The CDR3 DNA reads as TGTGCCAGCAGAGGAGTTAATGAAAAACTGTTTTTT. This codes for CASRGVNEKLFF.